The 23 T cell receptor beta chains reported below all come from one sample, sequenced in a study of Epstein–Barr virus B cells in breast cancer. Their cognate antigens are unknown. The SMARTer Human TCR a/b Profiling Kit built libraries from RNA for both alpha and beta chains. TCRdb ran MiXCR on the 5' RACE reads and lists one entry per CDR3 protein. The data contain roughly 500 distinct CDR3 sequences, around 33% of them seen just once; the ten biggest clones take up 98% to 99%. Sequencing was carried out using tumor-infiltrating lymphocytes expanded in culture. Receptors were obtained from a woman aged 40-49 years with triple-negative breast cancer.

The chain joins TRBV7-2 to TRBJ2-2; 9 nucleotides line up with TRBD1. Losses at the gene ends were 5 bases for V and 5 bases for J; bases not matched to a gene: 6. Germline CDR1 is SGHTA and CDR2 is FQGNSA. This CDR3 has 15 amino acids. The CDR3 bases are TGTGCCAGCAGCCCGGTCGGACAGGGGACCGGGGAGCTGTTTTTT. Amino acids: CASSPVGQGTGELFF.

This chain links TRBV7-2 with TRBJ2-3; D remains unclear. CDR1 SGHTA and CDR2 FQGNSA come from the germline V gene. CDR3 size: 15 residues. The V end was cut by 6 bases, the J end by 4 bases, with 17 bases between. The CDR3 loop is CASRLGLGRADTQYF. The CDR3 nucleotides are TGTGCCAGCAGACTCGGGTTGGGTCGTGCAGATACGCAGTATTTT.

This clonotype was recorded at least ten times. The chain uses TRBV20-1 and TRBJ1-1, with 8 positions matching TRBD1. Germline loops: CDR1 DFQATT, CDR2 SNEGSKA (reference sequence). V lost 5 bases and J lost 5; bases outside the gene matches: 7. This CDR3 region has 13 residues. CDR3 region: CSALTGDGTEAFF. In nucleotides, the CDR3 is TGCAGTGCTCTGACAGGGGATGGGACTGAAGCTTTCTTT.

Comments on this clonotype: A much larger clone lies a single base off, so this may be a read error. V gene TRBV18 combines with J gene TRBJ2-1, with D possibly being TRBD2 (6 bases). CDR1 is KGHSH, CDR2 LQKENI, per germline. The CDR3 has 16 amino acids. CDR3 sequence (DNA): TGTGCCAGCCCACCACCGGAGGGGTTGTTCTACAATGAGCAGTTCTTC. The encoded protein is CASPPPEGLFYNEQFF.

The gene calls are TRBV5-1 and TRBJ1-4, with D possibly matching TRBD1 (5 bases). The CDR3 loop spans 16 amino acids. CDR1 SGHRS and CDR2 YFSETQ come from the germline V gene. Trimming shortened V by 7 bases and J by 7 bases, and 23 bases separated the two germline ends. DNA for the CDR3: TGCGCCAGCGCCTTGGGGTCGGCAGGGAAGGGTGAAAAACTGTTTTTT. It specifies CASALGSAGKGEKLFF.

This clonotype occurred a few times. This rearrangement joins TRBV28 to TRBJ1-3; D may be TRBD1 (6 bases). The length of the CDR3 is 16 residues. Germline CDR1 and CDR2: MDHEN and SYDVKM. V lost 2 bases to trimming and J lost 7 bases, with 18 bases between them. CDR3 in amino acids: CASSLGGFTGWNTIYF. Here the CDR3 DNA reads TGTGCCAGCAGTTTAGGGGGATTTACAGGGTGGAACACCATATATTTT. The whole variable domain, remainder taken from reference TRBV28 and TRBJ1-3, is DVKVTQSSRYLVKRTGEKVFLECVQDMDHENMFWYRQDPGLGLRLIYFSYDVKMKEKGDIPEGYSVSREKKERFSLILESASTNQTSMYLCASSLGGFTGWNTIYFGEGSWLTVV.

This clonotype occurred once. This chain links TRBV7-2 with TRBJ2-2, with D perhaps assigned TRBD1 or TRBD2 (6 bases each). V was clipped by 8 bases and J by 4 bases, with 11 bases between them. This CDR3 is 13 amino acids long. CDR1 is SGHTA, CDR2 FQGNSA, per germline. CDR3 DNA: TGTGCCAGCGCATGGGGGGCCACCGGGGAGCTGTTTTTT. Translated: CASAWGATGELFF.

This clonotype is medium-sized within its sample. This likely came from a read error, as a far larger clone is one base away. The V gene is TRBV3-1, the J gene TRBJ2-7; D not certain. CDR3 length: 13 amino acids. V was shortened by 7 bases and J by 7 bases, with 17 bases between the two germline ends. CDR1 and CDR2 (germline): LGHDT, YNNKEL (reference sequence). The CDR3 coding sequence is TGTGCCAGCACACCTCTAGGATACAATGAGCAGTACTTC. Encoded protein: CASTPLGYNEQYF.

This clonotype was observed many times. The chain has TRBV5-5 and TRBJ2-1, with 8 positions matching TRBD2. Germline-derived CDR1 and CDR2 are SGHKS and YYEKEE (reference sequence). The V and J ends lost 0 bases and 9 bases, in that order; junction bases with no gene match: 8. This CDR3 comprises 15 residues. The DNA for the CDR3 is TGTGCCAGCAGCTTGGTGCCAGCGGGGGCCGTTGAGCAGTTCTTC. Translated, it gives CASSLVPAGAVEQFF.

This clonotype has more than one count but fewer than ten. The rearrangement joins TRBV4-1 to TRBJ2-1; D possibly uses TRBD1 or TRBD2 (5 bases each). Trimming removed 9 bases from V and 4 bases from J, with 13 bases in between. The CDR3 length is 13 residues. Germline V gene data show CDR1 as MGHRA and CDR2 as YSYEKL. The DNA for the CDR3 is TGCGCCAGTCGGGGCGATGGGTACAATGAGCAGTTCTTC. As protein: CASRGDGYNEQFF.

The chain links TRBV6-5 to TRBJ2-3; possibly TRBD1 or TRBD2 for D (5 bases each). The CDR3 loop spans 14 amino acids. Trimming left V 6 bases short and J 6 bases short, with 16 bases between. The V gene's germline CDR1 is MNHEY and CDR2 SVGAGI. The CDR3 nucleotides are TGTGCCAGCAGCATCAGGGAGTCTACCGATACGCAGTATTTT. It yields the protein CASSIRESTDTQYF.

This rearrangement joins TRBV18 to TRBJ1-5, with D possibly matching TRBD1 (6 bases). The V and J ends lost 6 bases and 3 bases respectively, with 12 bases between them. The CDR3 spans 14 residues. The germline gives CDR1 KGHSH, CDR2 LQKENI. The CDR3 DNA sequence: TGTGCCAGCTCCCCGGGGGCTTACAATCAGCCCCAGCATTTT. This translates into CASSPGAYNQPQHF.

The V and J genes are TRBV29-1 and TRBJ2-5; 8 nucleotides match TRBD2. The CDR3 covers 13 residues. With V trimmed by 7 bases and J by 5 bases, 9 bases remained unmatched. Germline V gene sequence: CDR1 SQVTM, CDR2 ANQGSEA. CDR3 amino acids: CSAQAGGGETQYF. CDR3 coding DNA: TGCAGCGCACAGGCGGGGGGCGGGGAGACCCAGTACTTC.

This chain connects TRBV2 to TRBJ2-4, with D perhaps given as TRBD1 or TRBD2 (5 bases each). The CDR3 is made up of 15 amino acids. Trimming left V 6 bases short and J 8 bases short, with 20 bases between. Per the germline V gene, CDR1 is SNHLY and CDR2 is FYNNEI. In DNA form, the CDR3 reads TGTGCCAGCAGCACGCAAACCCGGGGCCTTGACATTCAGTACTTC. Translation: CASSTQTRGLDIQYF. The full variable domain, with the rest looked up from reference TRBV2 and TRBJ2-4, is EPEVTQTPSHQVTQMGQEVILRCVPISNHLYFYWYRQILGQKVEFLVSFYNNEISEKSEIFDDQFSVERPDGSNFTLKIRSTKLEDSAMYFCASSTQTRGLDIQYFGAGTRLSVL.

Of note for this clonotype: Compared with germline, one end of the junction differs, possibly owing to a read error. The chain is built from TRBV12-3 or TRBV12-4 and TRBJ1-5; D is possibly TRBD1 (5 bases). This CDR3 contains 16 residues. Written as DNA, the CDR3 is TGTGCCAGCACCGGCGGGGGATCAAATAGCAATCAGCCCCAGCATTTC. Protein sequence: CASTGGGSNSNQPQHF.

This clonotype was picked up a small number of times. The CDR3 spells CSPRTSGSTDTQYF. The CDR3 DNA sequence: TGCAGTCCCCGGACTAGCGGGAGCACAGATACGCAGTATTTT. V usage is TRBV20-1 and J usage is TRBJ2-3, with TRBD2 matching 11 bases. CDR1 and CDR2 (germline): DFQATT, SNEGSKA (reference sequence). V was pared by 8 bases and J by 0 bases, with 4 bases of the junction left unmatched. CDR3 length: 14 residues.

V is TRBV3-1 and J is TRBJ2-3; the match to TRBD2 covers 8 bases. The CDR3 is 16 residues long. Germline trimming cut 1 base from V and 2 bases from J; bases unmatched to any gene: 5. Germline loops: CDR1 LGHDT, CDR2 YNNKEL (reference sequence). CDR3 nucleotide sequence: TGTGCCAGCAGCCAAGTCAACGGGGGGGTCACAGATACGCAGTATTTT. It is translated as CASSQVNGGVTDTQYF.

The CDR3 coding sequence is TGTGCCAGCAGCCCTCGGGGAGGGATGATGAACGAGCAGTACTTC. Encoded protein: CASSPRGGMMNEQYF. The V gene is TRBV7-8, the J gene TRBJ2-7; TRBD2 agrees at 7 bases. V gave up 5 bases and J gave up 5 bases; unmatched junction bases: 12. Germline V CDR1 and CDR2: SGHVS, FQNEAQ. This CDR3 is 15 amino acids long.

This clonotype occurred once. CDR3 in DNA: TGTGCCATCTCCCAGGGTGGTTTCTCCTACGAGCAGTACTTC. Amino acid sequence: CAISQGGFSYEQYF. This sequence joins TRBV10-3 and TRBJ2-7; D is perhaps TRBD1 (5 bases). Germline lookup yields CDR1 ENHRY and CDR2 SYGVKD. The CDR3 extends over 14 amino acids. Trimming pared 8 bases from V and 0 bases from J, leaving 14 bases between.

This clonotype was seen only once. This sequence joins TRBV20-1 and TRBJ2-3; 14 bases are shared with TRBD2. This CDR3 has 19 residues. J lost 0 bases, V lost 2 bases, and 10 bases had no gene match. CDR1 is DFQATT, CDR2 SNEGSKA, per germline (reference sequence). CDR3 amino acids: CSARSVRLAGGPSTDTQYF. CDR3 in DNA: TGCAGTGCTAGATCAGTGAGACTAGCGGGAGGGCCGAGCACAGATACGCAGTATTTT.

Concerning this clonotype itself: The limits of the CDR3 on the DNA are not certain, so only TCRdb's listed CDR3 is given. The CDR3 reads CASSFGPGLLNTEAFF. This chain connects TRBV7-2 to TRBJ1-1; TRBD1, the table's D call, lacks a check against the DNA. 16 amino acids form the CDR3, both terminal residues included. Germline assignment: CDR1 SGHTA and CDR2 FQGNSA.

The chain has TRBV27 and TRBJ2-1; perhaps D is TRBD1 or TRBD2 (5 bases each). The germline gives CDR1 MNHEY, CDR2 SMNVEV (reference sequence). Trimming took 6 bases from V and 4 from J, leaving 13 bases between them. The CDR3 contains 14 residues. CDR3 amino acids: CASRVLGAYNEQFF. The CDR3 DNA sequence: TGTGCCAGCAGAGTACTAGGGGCTTACAATGAGCAGTTCTTC.

In its sample, this clonotype ranks as large. V and J are TRBV20-1 and TRBJ2-3; unclear D gene. The DNA end is more similar to TRBJ2-5, so the J call may be wrong. The CDR3 extends over 11 amino acids. From germline, CDR1 is DFQATT and CDR2 SNEGSKA (reference sequence). As DNA, the CDR3 is TGCAGTGCTAGGTTCCAGTTGGGCCAGTACTTC. Translated, it gives CSARFQLGQYF.